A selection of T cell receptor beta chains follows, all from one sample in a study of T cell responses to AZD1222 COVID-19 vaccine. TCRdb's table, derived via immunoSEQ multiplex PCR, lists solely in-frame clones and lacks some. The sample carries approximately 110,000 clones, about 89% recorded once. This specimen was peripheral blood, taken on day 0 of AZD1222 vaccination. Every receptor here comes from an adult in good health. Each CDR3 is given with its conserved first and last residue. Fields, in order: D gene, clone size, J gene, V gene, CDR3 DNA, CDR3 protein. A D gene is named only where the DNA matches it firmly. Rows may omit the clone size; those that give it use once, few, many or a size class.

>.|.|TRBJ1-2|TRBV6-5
TGTGCCAGCAGTTACTATGCGGGCGATGGCTACACCTTC
CASSYYAGDGYTF
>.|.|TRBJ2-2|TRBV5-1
TGCGCCAGCAGCCAAAGGGACATAAGGACCGGGGAGCTGTTTTTT
CASSQRDIRTGELFF
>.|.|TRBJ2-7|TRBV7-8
TGTGCCAGCAGCTTAGTTTGGGCCACCTACGAGCAGTACTTC
CASSLVWATYEQYF
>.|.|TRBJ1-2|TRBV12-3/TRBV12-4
TGTGCCAGCAGTTCGTCGACAGGTCTGAGCTACACCTTC
CASSSSTGLSYTF
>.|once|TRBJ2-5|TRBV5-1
TGCGCCAGCTGCTCGTGGGGCTACCAAGAGACCCAGTACTTC
CASCSWGYQETQYF
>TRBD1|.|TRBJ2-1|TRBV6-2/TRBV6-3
TGTGCCAGCAGTTACCCCCGACCCGGACAGGATGAGCAGTTCTTC
CASSYPRPGQDEQFF
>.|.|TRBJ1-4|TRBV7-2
TGTGCCAGCAGCACGACATTGAGAGGGGAAAAACTGTTTTTT
CASSTTLRGEKLFF
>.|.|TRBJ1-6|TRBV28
TGTGCCAGCAGATCCTCAGGAGCATCGGCTTCACCCCTCCACTTT
CASRSSGASASPLHF
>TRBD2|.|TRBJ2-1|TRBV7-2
TGTGCCAGCAGCTTACTAGCGGGCAATGAGCAGTTCTTC
CASSLLAGNEQFF
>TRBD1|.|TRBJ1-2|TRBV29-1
TGCAGCGGGGAAGAGAAGGGGGCAAGTGGCTACACCTTC
CSGEEKGASGYTF
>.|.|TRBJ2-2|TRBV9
TGTGCCAGCAGTGTGCGGGTCGACGAGTACACCGGGGAGCTGTTTTTT
CASSVRVDEYTGELFF
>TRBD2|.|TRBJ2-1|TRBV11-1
TGTGCCAGCAGTTTTGTAGCGGGGGATTACAATGAGCAGTTCTTC
CASSFVAGDYNEQFF
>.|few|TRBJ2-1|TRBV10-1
TGCGCCAGCAGCCCTCTCGGGGTAGCAACCTACAATGAGCAGTTCTTC
CASSPLGVATYNEQFF
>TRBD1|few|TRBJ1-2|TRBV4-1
TGCGCCAGCAGCCGGTCTGGACAGGAGCAGTACTATGGCTACACCTTC
CASSRSGQEQYYGYTF
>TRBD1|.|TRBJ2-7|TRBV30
TGTGCCTGGGGGCCCGGGACAGGGGGTGACGAGCAGTACTTC
CAWGPGTGGDEQYF
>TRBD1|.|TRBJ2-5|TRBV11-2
TGTGCCAGCAGCTTCGGGGACAGACGGGCCCAAGAGACCCAGTACTTC
CASSFGDRRAQETQYF
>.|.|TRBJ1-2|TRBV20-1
TGCAGTGCTAGCCCGGAGGTTGGCTACACCTTC
CSASPEVGYTF
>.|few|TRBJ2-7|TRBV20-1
TGCAGTGCCACCTACGAGCAGTACTTC
CSATYEQYF
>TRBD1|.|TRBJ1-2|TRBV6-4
TGTGCCAGTAGAGAGACAGGGGCGGGAGACTATGGCTACACCTTC
CASRETGAGDYGYTF
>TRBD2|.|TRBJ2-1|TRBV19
TGTGCCAGTACCGTTGGCGGGAGAGGTGGTCGAGAGCAGTTCTTC
CASTVGGRGGREQFF
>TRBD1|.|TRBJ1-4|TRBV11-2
TGTGCCAGCAGCCTCCGGCGGGGACAGGCTGGTGAAAAACTGTTTTTT
CASSLRRGQAGEKLFF
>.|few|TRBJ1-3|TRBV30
TGTGCCTGGAGGGGCGGTGGAAACACCATATATTTT
CAWRGGGNTIYF
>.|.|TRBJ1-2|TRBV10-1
TGCGCCAGCACTTTTACAGGGCCCTATGGCTACACCTTC
CASTFTGPYGYTF
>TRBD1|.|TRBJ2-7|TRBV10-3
TGTGCCATCAGCCGGGACAGGCTATCCTACGAGCAGTACTTC
CAISRDRLSYEQYF
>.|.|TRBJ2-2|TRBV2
TGTGCCAGCAACAGAGAGGTGGCCGGGGAGCTGTTTTTT
CASNREVAGELFF
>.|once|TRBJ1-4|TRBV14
TGTGCCAGCAGCCAAGGCCGGGTCTATAATGAAAAACTGTTTTTT
CASSQGRVYNEKLFF
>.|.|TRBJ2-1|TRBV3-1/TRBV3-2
TGTGCCAGCAGCCCCACCGCGGGGACACGGTATGAGCAGTTCTTC
CASSPTAGTRYEQFF
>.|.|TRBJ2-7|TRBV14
TGTGCCAGCAGCCTCCTCGGGGAATACGAGCAGTACTTC
CASSLLGEYEQYF
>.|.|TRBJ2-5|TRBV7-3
TGTGCCAGCAGCTCCGGGACCGCAACCCCGGAGACCCAGTACTTC
CASSSGTATPETQYF
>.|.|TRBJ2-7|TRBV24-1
TGTGCCGCCGCAGACGAGCAGTACTTC
CAAADEQYF
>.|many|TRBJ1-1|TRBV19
TGTGCCAGTACTCTGGACAGGAACACTGAAGCTTTCTTT
CASTLDRNTEAFF
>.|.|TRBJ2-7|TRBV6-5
TGTGCCAGCAAAGGGGCAACCACTTCCTACGAGCAGTACTTC
CASKGATTSYEQYF
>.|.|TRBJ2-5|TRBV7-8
TGTGCCAGCAGCTTAGTTAGGACTATCCCCGGGGAGACCCAGTACTTC
CASSLVRTIPGETQYF
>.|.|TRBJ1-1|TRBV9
TGTGCCAGCAGCCCCCGGTGGGAGAACACTGAAGCTTTCTTT
CASSPRWENTEAFF
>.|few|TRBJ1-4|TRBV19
TGTGCCAGTAGTTCGGGCACAACAACTAATGAAAAACTGTTTTTT
CASSSGTTTNEKLFF
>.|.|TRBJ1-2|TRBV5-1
TGCGCCAGCAGCTTGAGTGGGGCCAGCTACTATGGCTACACCTTC
CASSLSGASYYGYTF
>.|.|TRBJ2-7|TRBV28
TGTGCCAGCAGCCTTAGTATCTACGAGCAGTACTTC
CASSLSIYEQYF
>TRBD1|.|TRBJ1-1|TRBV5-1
TGCGCCAGCAGCCCTGGACAGGGATTGACTGAAGCTTTCTTT
CASSPGQGLTEAFF
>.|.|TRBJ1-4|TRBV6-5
TGTGCCAGCTTGTCTAGACAAGCAACTAATGAAAAACTGTTTTTT
CASLSRQATNEKLFF
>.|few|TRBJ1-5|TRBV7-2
TGTGCCAGCAGCTTGGAAAGGCGGGGCCTCTATAGCAATCAGCCCCAGCATTTT
CASSLERRGLYSNQPQHF
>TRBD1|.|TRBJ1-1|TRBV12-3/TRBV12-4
TGTGCCAGCACCCCGGACAGGGGAGAAGCTTTCTTT
CASTPDRGEAFF
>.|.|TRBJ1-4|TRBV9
TGTGCCAGCAGCGTAGTGGGTGGAGCGTTTGGCCGTGAAAAACTGTTTTTT
CASSVVGGAFGREKLFF
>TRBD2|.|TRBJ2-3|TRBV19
TGTGCCAGTGGGACTAGCGGGAGAATGAGTACGCAGTATTTT
CASGTSGRMSTQYF
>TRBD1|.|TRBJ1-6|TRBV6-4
TGTGCCAGCGTGACAGGGAGATCCTATAATTCACCCCTCCACTTT
CASVTGRSYNSPLHF
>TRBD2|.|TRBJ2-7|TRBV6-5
TGTGCCAGCAGTCCTCGCGGGGGGGATGCCTACGAGCAGTACTTC
CASSPRGGDAYEQYF
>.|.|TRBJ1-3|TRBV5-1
TGCGCCAGCAGCTTTGGCCTCTCTGGAAACACCATATATTTT
CASSFGLSGNTIYF
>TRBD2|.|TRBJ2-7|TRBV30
TGTGCCTGGAGTGGACTAGCGGGAGGAGGGGAGCAGTACTTC
CAWSGLAGGGEQYF
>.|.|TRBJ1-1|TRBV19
TGTGCCACCACAGTCAAGGTGAACACTGAAGCTTTCTTT
CATTVKVNTEAFF
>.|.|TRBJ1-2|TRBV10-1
TGCGCCAGCAGGGGCGCATATGGCTACACCTTC
CASRGAYGYTF
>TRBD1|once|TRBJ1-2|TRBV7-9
TGTGCCAGCAGCCCCCGACAGGGCCTCTATGGCTACACCTTC
CASSPRQGLYGYTF
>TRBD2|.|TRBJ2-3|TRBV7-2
TGTGCCACCATTGCTAGCGGGTATAGCACAGATACGCAGTATTTT
CATIASGYSTDTQYF
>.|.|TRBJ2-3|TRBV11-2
TGTGCCAGCAGCAGGAGGGGGAGGGATACGCAGTATTTT
CASSRRGRDTQYF
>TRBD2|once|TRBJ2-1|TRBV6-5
TGTGCCAGCCGACCTAGCGGGGGATCCAATGAGCAGTTCTTC
CASRPSGGSNEQFF
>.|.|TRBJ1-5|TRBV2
TGTGCCAGCAGCTCATTGGAGGGCATGGATCAGCCCCAGCATTTT
CASSSLEGMDQPQHF
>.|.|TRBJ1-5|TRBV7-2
TGTGCCAGCAGCCTGACACCCCTTAGCAATCAGCCCCAGCATTTT
CASSLTPLSNQPQHF
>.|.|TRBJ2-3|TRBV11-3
TGTGCCAGCAGCTTAATGGGGGGTGATACGCAGTATTTT
CASSLMGGDTQYF
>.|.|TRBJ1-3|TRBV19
TGTGCCAGTAGCCTCGGACAAAGCTCTGGAAACACCATATATTTT
CASSLGQSSGNTIYF
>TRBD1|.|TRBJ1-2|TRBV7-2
TGTGCCAGCAGCTTAAACCCGGCAGGGGGCAGCCGGGGCTACACCTTC
CASSLNPAGGSRGYTF
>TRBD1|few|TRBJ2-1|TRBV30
TGTGCCTGGAGGAGGGTAAGGGGGCGATCCTACAATGAGCAGTTCTTC
CAWRRVRGRSYNEQFF